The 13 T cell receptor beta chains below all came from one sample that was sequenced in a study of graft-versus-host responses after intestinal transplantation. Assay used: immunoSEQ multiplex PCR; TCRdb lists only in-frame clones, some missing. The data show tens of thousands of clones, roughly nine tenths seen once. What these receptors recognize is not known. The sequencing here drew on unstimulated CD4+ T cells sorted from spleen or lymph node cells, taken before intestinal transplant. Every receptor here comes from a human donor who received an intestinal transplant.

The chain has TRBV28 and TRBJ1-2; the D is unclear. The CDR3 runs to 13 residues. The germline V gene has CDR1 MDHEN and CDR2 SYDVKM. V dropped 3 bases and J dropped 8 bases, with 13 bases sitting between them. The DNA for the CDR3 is TGTGCCAGCAGTTTTCCCCATGAGTCGGGCTACACCTTC. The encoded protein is CASSFPHESGYTF.

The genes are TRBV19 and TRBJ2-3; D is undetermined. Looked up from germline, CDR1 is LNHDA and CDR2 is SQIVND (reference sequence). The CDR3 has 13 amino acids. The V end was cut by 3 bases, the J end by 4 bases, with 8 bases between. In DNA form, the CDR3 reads TGTGCCAGTAGTATCCCCCGGGCAGATACGCAGTATTTT. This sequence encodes CASSIPRADTQYF.

The CDR3 is CASSSLGASKQYF. The CDR3 DNA is TGTGCCAGCAGTTCATTAGGGGCGAGTAAGCAGTACTTC. The V call is TRBV25-1, the J call TRBJ2-7; TRBD1 might be the D (5 bases). The CDR3 sequence is 13 residues long. Germline V CDR1 and CDR2: MGHDK, SYGVNS. The V end lost 5 bases, the J end lost 8 bases, and 16 bases lay between the germline ends.

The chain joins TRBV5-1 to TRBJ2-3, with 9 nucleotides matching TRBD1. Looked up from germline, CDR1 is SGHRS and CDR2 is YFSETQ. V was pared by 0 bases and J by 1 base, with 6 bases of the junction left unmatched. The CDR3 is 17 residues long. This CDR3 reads CASSLGRQGVGTDTQYF. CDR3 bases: TGCGCCAGCAGCTTGGGAAGACAGGGGGTGGGCACAGATACGCAGTATTTT.

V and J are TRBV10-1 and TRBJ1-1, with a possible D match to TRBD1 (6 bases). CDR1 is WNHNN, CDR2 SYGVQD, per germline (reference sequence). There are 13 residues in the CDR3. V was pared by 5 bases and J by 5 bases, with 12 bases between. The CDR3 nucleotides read TGCGCCAGCAGTTCACAGGGATGGACTGAAGCTTTCTTT. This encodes CASSSQGWTEAFF.

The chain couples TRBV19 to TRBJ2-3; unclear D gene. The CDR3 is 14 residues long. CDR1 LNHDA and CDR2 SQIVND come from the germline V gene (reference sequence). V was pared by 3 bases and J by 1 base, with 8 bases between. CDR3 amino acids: CASSMAAGTDTQYF. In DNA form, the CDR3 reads TGTGCCAGTAGTATGGCGGCGGGCACAGATACGCAGTATTTT.

The CDR3: CASSLVPGQGGNSPLHF. The CDR3 DNA follows: TGTGCCAGCAGCTTAGTCCCGGGACAGGGGGGTAATTCACCCCTCCACTTT. This chain joins TRBV7-2 and TRBJ1-6; TRBD1 agrees at 11 bases. V trimming: 1 base; J trimming: 6 bases; junction bases outside the gene matches: 5. The CDR3 is made up of 17 amino acids. From germline, CDR1 is SGHTA and CDR2 FQGNSA.

The CDR3 DNA sequence: TGTGCCAGTAGTATAGCCGGGGTTTCTGGGGCCAACGTCCTGACTTTC. Amino acids: CASSIAGVSGANVLTF. J is TRBJ2-6 and V is TRBV19, with D tentatively TRBD2 (5 bases). Trimming stripped 1 base from V and 1 base from J, with 8 bases between. Germline loops: CDR1 LNHDA, CDR2 SQIVND (reference sequence). There are 16 residues in the CDR3. Based on the CDR3 plus reference TRBV19 and TRBJ2-6, the full variable domain is DGGITQSPKYLFRKEGQNVTLSCEQNLNHDAMYWYRQDPGQGLRLIYYSQIVNDFQKGDIAEGYSVSREKKESFPLTVTSAQKNPTAFYLCASSIAGVSGANVLTFGAGSRLTVL.

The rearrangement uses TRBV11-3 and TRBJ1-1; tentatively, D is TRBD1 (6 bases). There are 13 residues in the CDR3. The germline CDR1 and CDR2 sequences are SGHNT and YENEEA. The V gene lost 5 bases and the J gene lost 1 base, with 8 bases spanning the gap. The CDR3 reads CASSQGQNTEAFF. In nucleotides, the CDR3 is TGTGCCAGCAGCCAGGGACAGAACACTGAAGCTTTCTTT. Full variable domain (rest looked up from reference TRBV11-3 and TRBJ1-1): EAGVVQSPRYKIIEKKQPVAFWCNPISGHNTLYWYLQNLGQGPELLIRYENEEAVDDSQLPKDRFSAERLKGVDSTLKIQPAELGDSAVYLCASSQGQNTEAFFGQGTRLTVV.

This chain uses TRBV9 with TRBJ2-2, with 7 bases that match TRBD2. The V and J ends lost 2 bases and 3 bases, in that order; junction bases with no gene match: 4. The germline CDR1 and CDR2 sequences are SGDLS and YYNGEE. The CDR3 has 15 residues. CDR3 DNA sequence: TGTGCCAGCAGCGTCGACGCGGGGGACACCGGGGAGCTGTTTTTT. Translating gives CASSVDAGDTGELFF.

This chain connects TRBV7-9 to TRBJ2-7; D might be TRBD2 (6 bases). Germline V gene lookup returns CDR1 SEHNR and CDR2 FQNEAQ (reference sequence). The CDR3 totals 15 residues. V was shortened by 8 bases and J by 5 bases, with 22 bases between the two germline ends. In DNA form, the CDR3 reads TGTGCCAGCCAAGGACTGGCGGGGTCACGGGACGAGCAGTACTTC. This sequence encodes CASQGLAGSRDEQYF.

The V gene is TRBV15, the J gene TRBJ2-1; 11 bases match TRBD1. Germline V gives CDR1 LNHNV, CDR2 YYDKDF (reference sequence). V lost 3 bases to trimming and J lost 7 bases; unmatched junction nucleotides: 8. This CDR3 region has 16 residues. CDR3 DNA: TGTGCCACCAGCAGGCAGACCGGGACAGGGGGTAATGAGCAGTTCTTC. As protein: CATSRQTGTGGNEQFF.

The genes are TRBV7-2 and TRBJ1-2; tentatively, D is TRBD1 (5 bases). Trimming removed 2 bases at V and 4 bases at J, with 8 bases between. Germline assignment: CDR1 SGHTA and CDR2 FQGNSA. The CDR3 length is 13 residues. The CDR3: CASSLMTAYGYTF. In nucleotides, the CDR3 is TGTGCCAGCAGCTTAATGACAGCCTATGGCTACACCTTC.